Listed below are T cell receptor beta chains from one sample, sequenced in a study of early T cells in non-severe SARS-CoV-2 infection. TCRdb fed the 5' RACE reads into MiXCR, producing one record per CDR3 protein. The table includes roughly 30,000 distinct CDR3 sequences, 6% to 7.5% detected once. The sequenced sample was whole blood, obtained at baseline. The receptors derive from an adult who was a healthcare worker with PCR-confirmed SARS-CoV-2 infection or an uninfected control (not recorded which). Both conserved end residues are part of each CDR3. The D gene is left open where the match is weak. The size field is filled for only some rows; it gives once, few, many or a size class.

d_call clone_size j_call v_call cdr3_nt cdr3_aa
. many TRBJ1-1 TRBV5-5 TGTGCCAGCAGCTCCTACTTGAACACTGAAGCTTTCTTT CASSSYLNTEAFF
. many TRBJ2-5 TRBV5-8 TGTGCCAGCAGCCCCGGGCCCCAGTACTTC CASSPGPQYF
. many TRBJ2-6 TRBV6-2/TRBV6-3 TGTGCCAGCAGTTACGGGGATACTGGGGCCAACGTCCTGACTTTC CASSYGDTGANVLTF
. many TRBJ2-1 TRBV3-1 TGTGCCAGCAGCCGGGGGGCGCAGGAGCAGTTCTTC CASSRGAQEQFF
. many TRBJ1-5 TRBV12-3/TRBV12-4 TGTGCCAGCAGTTTAGCGTCGACAGGTCATAATCAGCCCCAGCATTTT CASSLASTGHNQPQHF
. many TRBJ2-3 TRBV5-1 TGCGCCAGCAGCCCCAGTGTTGGTCCCCACATCGGTACGCAGTATTTT CASSPSVGPHIGTQYF
. many TRBJ2-6 TRBV4-2 TGTGCCAGCAGCCAAGAGCAGCTCAGCTCTGGGGCCAACGTCCTGACTTTC CASSQEQLSSGANVLTF
. many TRBJ2-7 TRBV7-9 TGTGCCAGCAGCTCCACCGGGCTTTCCTACGAGCAGTACTTC CASSSTGLSYEQYF
TRBD2 many TRBJ2-1 TRBV6-6 TGTGCCAGCAGAAGAACTAGCGGGAGCTTTGGTGAGCAGTTCTTC CASRRTSGSFGEQFF
. . TRBJ1-2 TRBV3-1 TGTGCCAGCAGCCAAGACGGAAGCAACTATGGCTACACCTTC CASSQDGSNYGYTF
TRBD1 many TRBJ1-5 TRBV12-3/TRBV12-4 TGTGCCAGCAGTTTTGACAGGGACCTACCCCAGCATTTT CASSFDRDLPQHF
. many TRBJ1-1 TRBV2 TGTGCCAGCAGTGAAGCGCTTGGGGGGGGCGACTCTGAAGCTTTCTTT CASSEALGGGDSEAFF
. many TRBJ1-4 TRBV7-2 TGTGCCAGCAGCTTTAGCATTAATGAAAAACTGTTTTTT CASSFSINEKLFF
. many TRBJ2-1 TRBV19 TGTGCCAGTAGTATCCCCCTTTTTTGGGGGGTCAGGAATGAGCAGTTCTTC CASSIPLFWGVRNEQFF
TRBD2 many TRBJ2-5 TRBV20-1 TGCAGTGCCCCCCGGGGACTACAAGAGACCCAGTACTTC CSAPRGLQETQYF
. many TRBJ2-7 TRBV19 TGTGCCAGTAGAGGTGGGGGTGAGTCCTACGAGCAGTACTTC CASRGGGESYEQYF
. . TRBJ2-3 TRBV20-1 TGCAGTGCAGGAGGGACGCAAGATACGCAGTATTTT CSAGGTQDTQYF
TRBD2 many TRBJ2-1 TRBV3-1 TGTGCCAGCAGAAGACTAGCAGAAGACAATGAGCAGTTCTTC CASRRLAEDNEQFF
. few TRBJ2-6 TRBV3-1 TGTGCCAGCAGCCAAGATGGTCTCTCTGGGGCCAACGTCCTGACTTTC CASSQDGLSGANVLTF
. many TRBJ2-7 TRBV4-1 TGCGCCAGCAGCCAAGGTGGCGGCAGTTCCTACGAGCAGTACTTC CASSQGGGSSYEQYF
. . TRBJ2-7 TRBV20-1 TGCAGTGGGCGCGGGCTCTCCTACGAGCAGTACTTC CSGRGLSYEQYF
TRBD1 many TRBJ2-1 TRBV24-1 TGTGCCACCAGTGATTCTGTTGGGGACAGCTGGGGATGGAATGAGCAGTTCTTC CATSDSVGDSWGWNEQFF
TRBD2 many TRBJ2-7 TRBV19 TGTGCCAGTAGTATTTGGACTAGCGGGAGGGCGCGCGAGCAGTACTTC CASSIWTSGRAREQYF
. many TRBJ1-5 TRBV7-2 TGTGCCAGCAGCCGAAGGGATCAGCCCCAGCATTTT CASSRRDQPQHF
. many TRBJ2-1 TRBV6-5 TGTGCCAGCAGTTACTCGCGGGGAAATGAGCAGTTCTTC CASSYSRGNEQFF
TRBD2 many TRBJ2-2 TRBV7-3 TGTGCCAGCAGCTCCAAAGGACTAGTCTCGAACACCGGGGAGCTGTTTTTT CASSSKGLVSNTGELFF
. many TRBJ1-1 TRBV7-9 TGTGCCATCCGCCTTCCGCTGAACACTGAAGCTTTCTTT CAIRLPLNTEAFF
TRBD1 many TRBJ2-7 TRBV6-5 TGTGCCAGCAGCCGGGGACAGGAGCTTAAGCAGTACTTC CASSRGQELKQYF
. many TRBJ1-1 TRBV9 TGTGCCAGCAGTCCCCGGGACATTTGGTTGAACACTGAAGCTTTCTTT CASSPRDIWLNTEAFF
. . TRBJ1-1 TRBV2 TGTGCCAGCACCTTGACATGGCAGGCTGAAGCTTTCTTT CASTLTWQAEAFF
TRBD1 many TRBJ2-3 TRBV5-1 TGCGCCAGCAGCCCCGGGACAGGGGGCGATACGCAGTATTTT CASSPGTGGDTQYF
TRBD1 . TRBJ1-1 TRBV19 TGTGCCAGTAGTATAGCCTGGGACAGCAACACTGAAGCTTTCTTT CASSIAWDSNTEAFF
. few TRBJ1-6 TRBV27 TGTGCCAGCAGTGACAGAAATTCACCCCTCCACTTT CASSDRNSPLHF
TRBD1 . TRBJ1-5 TRBV10-3 TGTGCCATCAACAGGGGGCTGGATCAGCCCCAGCATTTT CAINRGLDQPQHF
. few TRBJ2-1 TRBV5-4 TGTGCCAGCAGCTTGGATTTAGCGCGTGGATCCCAGCAGTTCTTC CASSLDLARGSQQFF
. many TRBJ1-1 TRBV30 TGTGCCTGGGCAGGGACGGCGAACACTGAAGCTTTCTTT CAWAGTANTEAFF
. . TRBJ1-3 TRBV15 TGTGCCACCAGCAGAGCACCGGGAGTATCCTCTGGAAACACCATATATTTT CATSRAPGVSSGNTIYF
. many TRBJ2-1 TRBV5-8 TGTGCCAGCAGCCACGTGCTCGGGGGATCGACCTACAATGAGCAGTTCTTC CASSHVLGGSTYNEQFF
TRBD1 many TRBJ1-4 TRBV2 TGTGCCAGCAGCCCCGGGACAGGACCAGAAAAACTGTTTTTT CASSPGTGPEKLFF